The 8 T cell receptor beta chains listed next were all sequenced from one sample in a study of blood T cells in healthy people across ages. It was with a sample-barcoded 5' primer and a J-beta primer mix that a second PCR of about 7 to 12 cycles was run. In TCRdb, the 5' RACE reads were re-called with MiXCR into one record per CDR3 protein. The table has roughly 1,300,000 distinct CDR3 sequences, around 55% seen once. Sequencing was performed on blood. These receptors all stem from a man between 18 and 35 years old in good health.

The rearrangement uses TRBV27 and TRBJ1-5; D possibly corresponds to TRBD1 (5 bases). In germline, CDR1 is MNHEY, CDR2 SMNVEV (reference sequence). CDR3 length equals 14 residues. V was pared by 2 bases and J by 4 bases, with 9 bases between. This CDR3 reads CASSLRGWNQPQHF. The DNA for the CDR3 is TGTGCCAGCAGTTTAAGGGGTTGGAATCAGCCCCAGCATTTT.

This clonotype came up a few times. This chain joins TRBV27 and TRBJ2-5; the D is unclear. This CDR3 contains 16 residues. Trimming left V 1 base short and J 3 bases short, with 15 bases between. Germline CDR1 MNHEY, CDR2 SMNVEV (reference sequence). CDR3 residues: CASSLWAGSPKETQYF. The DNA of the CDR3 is TGTGCCAGCAGTTTATGGGCTGGCAGCCCTAAAGAGACCCAGTACTTC.

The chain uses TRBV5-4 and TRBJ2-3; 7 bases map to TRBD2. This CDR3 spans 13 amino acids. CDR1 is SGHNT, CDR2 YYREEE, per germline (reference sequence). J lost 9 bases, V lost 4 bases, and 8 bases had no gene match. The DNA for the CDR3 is TGTGCCAGCAGCCCACTGGAGCGGGAAACGCAGTATTTT. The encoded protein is CASSPLERETQYF. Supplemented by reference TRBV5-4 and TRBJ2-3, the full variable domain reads ETGVTQSPTHLIKTRGQQVTLRCSSQSGHNTVSWYQQALGQGPQFIFQYYREEENGRGNFPPRFSGLQFPNYSSELNVNALELDDSALYLCASSPLERETQYFGPGTRLTVL.

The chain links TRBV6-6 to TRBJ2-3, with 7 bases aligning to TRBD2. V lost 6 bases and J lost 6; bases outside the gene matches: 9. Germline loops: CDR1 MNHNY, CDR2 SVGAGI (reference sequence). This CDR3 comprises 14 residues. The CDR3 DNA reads TGTGCCAGCAGCCCGGGACTACCTCGGGATACGCAGTATTTT. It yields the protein CASSPGLPRDTQYF.

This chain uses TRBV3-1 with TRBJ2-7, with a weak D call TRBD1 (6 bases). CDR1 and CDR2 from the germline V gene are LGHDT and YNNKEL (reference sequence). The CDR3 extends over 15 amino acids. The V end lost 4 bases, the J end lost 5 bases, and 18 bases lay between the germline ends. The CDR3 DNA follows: TGTGCCAGCAGCCCCAGAGTCCCCACAGGGCACGAGCAGTACTTC. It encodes CASSPRVPTGHEQYF.

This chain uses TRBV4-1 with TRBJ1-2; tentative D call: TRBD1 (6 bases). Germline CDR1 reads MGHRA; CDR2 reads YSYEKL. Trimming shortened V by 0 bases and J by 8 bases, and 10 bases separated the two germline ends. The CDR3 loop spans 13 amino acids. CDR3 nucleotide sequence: TGCGCCAGCAGCCAAGAATCTACAGGGGGCTACACCTTC. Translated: CASSQESTGGYTF.

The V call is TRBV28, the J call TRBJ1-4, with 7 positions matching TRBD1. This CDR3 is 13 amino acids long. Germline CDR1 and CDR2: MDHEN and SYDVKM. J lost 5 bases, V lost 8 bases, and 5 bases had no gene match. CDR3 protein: CASSGTENEKLFF. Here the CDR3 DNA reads TGTGCCAGCTCCGGGACAGAGAATGAAAAACTGTTTTTT.

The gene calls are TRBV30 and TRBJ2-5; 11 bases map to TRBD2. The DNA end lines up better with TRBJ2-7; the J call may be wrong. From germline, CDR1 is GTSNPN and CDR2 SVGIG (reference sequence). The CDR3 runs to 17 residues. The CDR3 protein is CAWSPRPYSGRANEQYF. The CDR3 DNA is TGTGCCTGGAGCCCACGCCCCTATAGCGGGAGGGCCAACGAGCAGTACTTC.